This passage covers 6 T cell receptor beta chains from one sample sequenced in a study of blood T cell repertoires in COVID-19. Measured with immunoSEQ multiplex PCR; TCRdb has only the in-frame clones, and not every one. The table has approximately 79,000 clones, 80% seen once; the top ten hold roughly 13%. The material sequenced was peripheral blood. The receptors stem from a man aged 50-59 years with COVID-19, enrolled during active disease.

V gene TRBV6-5 combines with J gene TRBJ1-2, with D uncertain. Germline V gene lookup returns CDR1 MNHEY and CDR2 SVGAGI. The CDR3 covers 15 residues. Trimming pared 0 bases from V and 4 bases from J, leaving 12 bases between. This chain's CDR3 is CASSYSGRSAYGYTF. The DNA of the CDR3 is TGTGCCAGCAGTTACTCCGGGAGGTCCGCCTATGGCTACACCTTC.

V is TRBV9 and J is TRBJ1-2, with 7 bases identical to TRBD1. CDR1 is SGDLS and CDR2 is YYNGEE in the germline V gene. The junction had 8 bases not matched to a gene; V was cut back by 4 bases and J by 2 bases. The CDR3 is made up of 15 amino acids. This chain's CDR3 is CASSITGQRNYGYTF. The DNA of the CDR3 is TGTGCCAGCAGCATCACGGGACAGCGCAACTATGGCTACACCTTC.

V gene TRBV19 combines with J gene TRBJ2-1, with D possibly being TRBD2 (6 bases). In germline, CDR1 is LNHDA, CDR2 SQIVND (reference sequence). The CDR3 consists of 14 residues. Trimming removed 7 bases at V and 7 bases at J, with 17 bases between. CDR3 bases: TGTGCCAGTACCCGGGAGCGCGGAGGGAATGAGCAGTTCTTC. It codes for CASTRERGGNEQFF.

The chain recombines TRBV6-5 with TRBJ2-1, with 10 nucleotides matching TRBD2. The CDR3 contains 13 residues. J lost 8 bases, V lost 8 bases, and 6 bases had no gene match. Per the germline V gene, CDR1 is MNHEY and CDR2 is SVGAGI. CDR3 bases: TGTGCCAGCTCTAAGCGGGAGGGGGATGAGCAGTTCTTC. It is translated as CASSKREGDEQFF.

The V and J genes are TRBV30 and TRBJ2-2; D is unresolved. Germline V gene sequence: CDR1 GTSNPN, CDR2 SVGIG (reference sequence). V shed 1 base and J shed 1 base, with 7 bases lying between them. The CDR3 contains 14 residues. Written as DNA, the CDR3 is TGTGCCTGGAGTGGCCCGCGGAACACCGGGGAGCTGTTTTTT. Translating gives CAWSGPRNTGELFF.

The chain joins TRBV3-1 (or the pseudogene TRBV3-2) to TRBJ2-7, with a tentative D call TRBD1 (5 bases). The V end lost 1 base, the J end lost 2 bases, and 9 bases lay between the germline ends. Germline V gene lookup returns CDR1 LGHDT and CDR2 YNNKEL (reference sequence). This CDR3 is built from 14 residues. The CDR3: CASSQGRTPYEQYF. The CDR3 DNA reads TGTGCCAGCAGCCAAGGTCGGACACCCTACGAGCAGTACTTC.